This T cell receptor beta chain comes out of a study of T cell responses to AZD1222 COVID-19 vaccine. Study-wide points: Increases in Spike-specific TCR breadth and depth were seen after two AZD1222 doses. CD4 TCRs linked to vaccination spanned spike, dominating at 160-218 and 743-854. None of the repertoires were sampled until the peak T cell response had passed. Baseline serostatus was positive in only a handful of AZD1222 recipients.

This clone has a single count. Antigen unknown. The CDR3 is 16 amino acids. Trimming took 4 bases from V and 0 from J, leaving 14 bases between them. CDR1 and CDR2 (germline): SGHRS, YFSETQ. Assay: immunoSEQ multiplex PCR; the TCRdb copy retains only in-frame clones and omits some. The sample shows 100,000 to 150,000 clones, around 92% of them seen only once. This chain connects TRBV5-1 to TRBJ2-1; D might be TRBD1 (5 bases). The sequenced sample was peripheral blood, obtained on day 0 of AZD1222 vaccination. This clonotype was obtained from an adult in good health. CDR3 region: CASSQTWGSSYNEQFF. Here the CDR3 DNA reads TGCGCCAGCAGCCAAACATGGGGCAGCTCCTACAATGAGCAGTTCTTC.